This entry is about one T cell receptor (beta chain). Its target antigen remains unknown. Base qualities are not provided; no much larger clone lies one nucleotide away. For TCRbeta CDR3 sequencing, genomic DNA was extracted from sorted cells using the QIAGEN DNeasy Blood and Tissue Kit. High-throughput TCRbeta CDR3 sequencing was carried out commercially through immunoSEQ, with PCR amplification with bias correction and internal controls included. From the authors' description of their analysis: Unique productive TCRbeta sequences were defined by CDR3 nucleotide sequence where primers matched, and otherwise by CDR3 amino acid sequence together with Vbeta and Jbeta genes. Sorting error was corrected by removing sequences shared between sorted populations at a frequency ratio of 2:1 or less, and the remaining shared sequences were assigned to the higher population. Sequences were defined as donor-reactive when expanded at least 5-fold in CFSE-low cells versus unstimulated cells and present at a frequency of at least 0.01% in CFSE-low cells. Repertoire divergence was quantified by Jensen-Shannon divergence calculated from the top 100 TCRbeta sequences ranked by frequency. When a sample had multiple sequencing runs, each run was corrected for sorting error separately and the runs were then pooled. TCRdb limited this immuneACCESS table to in-frame rearrangements with V and J called. A share of clones is missing; checked studies link under half to unresolved V genes, and the rest is unexplained. That table supplies the V and J calls and clone size; D and trimming were determined from the DNA. The sample contains tens of thousands of clones, 80% to 95% of them found a single time. The top ten clones comprise roughly 1.5% of the sample.

This specimen belongs to a study of Tregs in tolerant kidney transplant recipients (dated by TCRdb to between 2018 and 2020). About the full investigation: The study applied TCRbeta sequencing to find donor-specific regulatory T cells before combined kidney and bone marrow transplantation and then followed those same cells after transplant. The investigation overall reported the following: Biological reproducibility was not directly assessed, although technical replication error appeared to be minimal. Expanding Tregs with activated donor B cells appeared to identify the most biologically relevant and donor-specific TCRbeta repertoire. Donor-specific Treg expansion exceeded global Treg expansion in tolerant patients, suggesting antigen-driven rather than nonspecific expansion. The study was limited by small patient numbers, and the findings need validation in larger populations and under other immunosuppression protocols. PCR primers changed over time for some patients, so nucleotide-level comparison across those patients' samples was not possible.

The transplants used related donors along with nonmyeloablative bone marrow transplantation, and in the human trials mixed chimerism was transient. Thawed PBMCs were FACS-sorted into unstimulated Tregs (CD4+CD25+CD127-), CD4+ non-Tregs (CD4+CD25-), CD4 cells and CD8 cells. The patients were a few recipients of combined kidney and bone marrow transplants from the ITN036ST trial, and samples were available only for these trial subjects. Healthy control blood was processed to PBMCs by Ficoll density gradient and cryopreserved, and patient PBMCs were collected before and after transplant. The germline V gene provides CDR1 SGHAT and CDR2 FQNNGV. Trimming removed 2 bases from V and 10 bases from J; the gene matches leave 13 bases unexplained. The CDR3 runs 17 amino acids, cysteine and phenylalanine included. Only the CDR3 portion is preserved as DNA: 51 bases, with reading frame beginning at the first base.

Specimen: CD4+ T cells from blood (PBMCs), collected 12 months after the transplant. The rearrangement combines TRBV11-2 with TRBJ1-6, and 8 junction bases match TRBD1. The TCR originated in a human patient who received a combined kidney and bone marrow transplant. Following transplantation, part of the T cell population may be supplied by the graft donor rather than the patient. The CDR3 reads CASSLLIGTGLSSPLHF. The nucleotide sequence is given as TGTGCCAGCAGCTTACTTATCGGGACAGGCCTCAGCTCACCCCTCCACTTT.